This T cell receptor beta chain was obtained from a study of cytomegalovirus exposure and HLA in healthy donors. Study background: Some 85 million unique TCRs, all from HLA-typed donors, were included in an early release of the data.

It was with 60 Vbeta and 13 Jbeta primers that the PCR ran. How the authors handled the data: Later, an analysis found tens of millions of unique TCR beta chains, and 9.5 million to 11 million of these were shared. Some clones are missing from TCRdb's copy, which holds only in-frame ones; the method was immunoSEQ multiplex PCR. That table is the source of V, J and clone size, and D and trimming were worked out from the DNA. The data show about 150,000 clones, roughly 77% seen once. Germline V CDR1 and CDR2: SGHDT, YYEEEE. This CDR3 contains 15 residues. V was clipped by 4 bases and J by 5 bases, with 16 bases between them.

This sequence originates from a human donor in good health. The rearrangement links TRBV5-6 to TRBJ2-1; possible D gene TRBD2, 6 bases. Sequencing was done on a sample of PBMCs. DNA for the CDR3: TGTGCCAGCAGCCGGGGGACCGGAGTCCACAATGAGCAGTTCTTC. This codes for CASSRGTGVHNEQFF.